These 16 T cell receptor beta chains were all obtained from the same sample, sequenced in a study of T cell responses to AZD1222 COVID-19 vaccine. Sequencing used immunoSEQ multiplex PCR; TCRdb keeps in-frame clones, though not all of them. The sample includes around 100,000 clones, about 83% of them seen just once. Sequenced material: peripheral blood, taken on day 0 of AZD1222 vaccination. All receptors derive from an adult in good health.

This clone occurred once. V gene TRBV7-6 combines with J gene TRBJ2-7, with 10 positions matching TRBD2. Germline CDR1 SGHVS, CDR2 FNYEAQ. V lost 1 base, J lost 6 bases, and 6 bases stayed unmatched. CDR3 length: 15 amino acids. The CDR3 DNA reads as TGTGCCAGCAGCTTAGGATCTAGCGGGAGTGGCGAGCAGTACTTC. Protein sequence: CASSLGSSGSGEQYF.

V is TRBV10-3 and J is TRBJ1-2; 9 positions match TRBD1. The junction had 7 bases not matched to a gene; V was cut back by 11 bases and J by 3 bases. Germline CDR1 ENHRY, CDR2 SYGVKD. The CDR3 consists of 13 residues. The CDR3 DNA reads TGTGCCTTGAGCCGACAGGGGGACTATGGCTACACCTTC. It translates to CALSRQGDYGYTF.

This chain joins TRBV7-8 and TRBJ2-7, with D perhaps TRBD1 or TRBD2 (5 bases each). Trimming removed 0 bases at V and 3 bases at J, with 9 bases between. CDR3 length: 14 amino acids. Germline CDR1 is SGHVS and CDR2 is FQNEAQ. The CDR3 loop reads CASSLAGEIYEQYF. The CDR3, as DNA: TGTGCCAGCAGCTTAGCGGGGGAAATCTACGAGCAGTACTTC.

The CDR3 nucleotides are TGTGCCAGCAGCTTACTTTCAGGGGTCGGGGCTGAAGCTTTCTTT. Its translation: CASSLLSGVGAEAFF. The chain links TRBV11-2 to TRBJ1-1; maybe TRBD1 (6 bases). The V gene lost 2 bases and the J gene lost 6 bases, with 16 bases spanning the gap. The CDR3 covers 15 residues. The germline gives CDR1 SGHAT, CDR2 FQNNGV.

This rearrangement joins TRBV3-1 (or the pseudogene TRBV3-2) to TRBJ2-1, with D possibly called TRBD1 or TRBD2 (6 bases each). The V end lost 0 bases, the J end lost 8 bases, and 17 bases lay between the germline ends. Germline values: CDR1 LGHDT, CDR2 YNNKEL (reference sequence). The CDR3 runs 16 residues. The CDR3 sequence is CASSQDGGGQRYEQFF. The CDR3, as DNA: TGTGCCAGCAGCCAAGATGGAGGGGGGCAGAGATATGAGCAGTTCTTC.

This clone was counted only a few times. CDR3 coding DNA: TGCGCCAGCAGAACAACTAATGAAAAACTGTTTTTT. It codes for CASRTTNEKLFF. The chain links TRBV5-1 to TRBJ1-4; no firm D call. The V and J ends lost 5 bases and 0 bases respectively, with 2 bases between them. CDR3 length: 12 amino acids. Per the germline V gene, CDR1 is SGHRS and CDR2 is YFSETQ.

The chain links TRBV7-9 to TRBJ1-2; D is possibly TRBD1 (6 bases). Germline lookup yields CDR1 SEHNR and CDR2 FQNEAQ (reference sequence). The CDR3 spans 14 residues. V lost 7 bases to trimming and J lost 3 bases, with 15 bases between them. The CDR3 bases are TGTGCCAGCAACCCGGAGGGGGGGCACTATGGCTACACCTTC. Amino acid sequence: CASNPEGGHYGYTF.

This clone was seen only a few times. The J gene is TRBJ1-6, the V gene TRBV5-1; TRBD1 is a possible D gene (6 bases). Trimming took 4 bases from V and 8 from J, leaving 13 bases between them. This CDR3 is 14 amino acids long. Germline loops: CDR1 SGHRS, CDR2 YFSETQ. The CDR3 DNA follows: TGCGCCAGCAGCGTCGGACAGACCTATTCACCCCTCCACTTT. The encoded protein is CASSVGQTYSPLHF.

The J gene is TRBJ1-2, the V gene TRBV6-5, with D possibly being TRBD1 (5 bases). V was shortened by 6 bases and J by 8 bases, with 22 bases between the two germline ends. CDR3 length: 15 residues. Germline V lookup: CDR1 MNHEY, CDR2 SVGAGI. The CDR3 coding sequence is TGTGCCAGCAGCCCCGGGGCCGCCGAGTTTGGAGGCTACACCTTC. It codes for CASSPGAAEFGGYTF.

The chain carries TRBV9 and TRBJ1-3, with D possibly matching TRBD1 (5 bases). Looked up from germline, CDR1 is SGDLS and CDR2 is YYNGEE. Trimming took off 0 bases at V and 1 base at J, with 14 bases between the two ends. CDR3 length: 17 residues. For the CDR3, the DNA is TGTGCCAGCAGCGTAGAAGGGTTTGGGGGGTCTGGAAACACCATATATTTT. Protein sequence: CASSVEGFGGSGNTIYF.

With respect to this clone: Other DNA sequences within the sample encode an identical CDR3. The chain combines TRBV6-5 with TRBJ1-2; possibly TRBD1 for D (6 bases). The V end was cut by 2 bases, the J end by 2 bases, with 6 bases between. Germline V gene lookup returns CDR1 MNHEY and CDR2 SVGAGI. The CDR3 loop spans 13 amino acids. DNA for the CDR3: TGTGCCAGCAGTTACCAGGGGAACTATGGCTACACCTTC. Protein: CASSYQGNYGYTF.

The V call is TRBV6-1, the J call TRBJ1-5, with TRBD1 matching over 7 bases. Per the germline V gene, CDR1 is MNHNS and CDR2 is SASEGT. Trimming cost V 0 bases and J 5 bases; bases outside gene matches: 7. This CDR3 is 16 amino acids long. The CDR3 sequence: CASSEAWGQSYQPQHF. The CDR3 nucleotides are TGTGCCAGCAGTGAAGCGTGGGGACAGAGCTATCAGCCCCAGCATTTT.

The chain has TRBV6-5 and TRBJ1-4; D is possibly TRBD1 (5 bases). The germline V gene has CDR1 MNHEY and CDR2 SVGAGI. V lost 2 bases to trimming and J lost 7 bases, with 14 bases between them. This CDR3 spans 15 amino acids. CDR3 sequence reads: CASSYGGGVGEKLFF. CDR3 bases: TGTGCCAGCAGTTACGGTGGGGGGGTAGGTGAAAAACTGTTTTTT.

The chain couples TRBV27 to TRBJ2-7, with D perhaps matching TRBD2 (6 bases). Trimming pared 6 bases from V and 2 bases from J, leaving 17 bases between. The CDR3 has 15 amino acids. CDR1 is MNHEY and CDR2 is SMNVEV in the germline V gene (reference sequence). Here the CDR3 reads CASSLTGTGAYEQYF. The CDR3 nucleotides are TGTGCCAGCAGCCTAACCGGGACGGGAGCCTACGAGCAGTACTTC.

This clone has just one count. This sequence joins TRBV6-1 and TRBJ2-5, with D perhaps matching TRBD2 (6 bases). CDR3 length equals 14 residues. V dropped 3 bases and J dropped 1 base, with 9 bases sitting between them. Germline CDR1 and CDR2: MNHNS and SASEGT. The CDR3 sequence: CASSDGAGQETQYF. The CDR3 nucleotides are TGTGCCAGCAGTGATGGAGCGGGCCAAGAGACCCAGTACTTC.

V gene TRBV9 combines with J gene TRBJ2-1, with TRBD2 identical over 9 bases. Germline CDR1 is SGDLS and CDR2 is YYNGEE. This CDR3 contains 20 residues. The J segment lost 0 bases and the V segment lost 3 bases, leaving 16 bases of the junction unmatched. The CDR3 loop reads CASSGHSGGRVMSSYNEQFF. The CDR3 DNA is TGTGCCAGCAGCGGACATTCGGGCGGGAGGGTGATGAGCTCCTACAATGAGCAGTTCTTC.